The 31 T cell receptor beta chains below all came from one sample that was sequenced in a study of cytotoxic CD8 clonotypes in ibrutinib-treated CLL. Assay: immunoSEQ multiplex PCR; the TCRdb copy retains only in-frame clones and omits some. The top ten hold 12% to 15% of the sample, which has about 28,000 clones, around three fifths seen once. This sample comprised PBMCs, obtained before ibrutinib treatment. The receptors were gathered from a human donor with chronic lymphocytic leukemia.

The gene calls are TRBV5-4 and TRBJ1-2; D not resolved. Germline-derived CDR1 and CDR2 are SGHNT and YYREEE (reference sequence). V dropped 7 bases and J dropped 3 bases, with 19 bases sitting between them. The CDR3 consists of 15 residues. CDR3 sequence reads: CASQDQLTADYGYTF. Written as DNA, the CDR3 is TGTGCCAGCCAGGACCAGTTAACAGCGGACTATGGCTACACCTTC.

The chain combines TRBV6-5 with TRBJ1-4; 7 bases line up with TRBD1. The germline gives CDR1 MNHEY, CDR2 SVGAGI. Trimming removed 0 bases from V and 5 bases from J; junction bases left unmatched: 3. The CDR3 sequence is 15 residues long. The chain's CDR3 is CASSYSGGSNEKLFF. CDR3 nucleotides: TGTGCCAGCAGTTACTCAGGGGGCAGCAATGAAAAACTGTTTTTT.

This clone was counted once. V gene TRBV5-1 combines with J gene TRBJ1-2; D is unclear. This CDR3 has 15 amino acids. V lost 4 bases to trimming and J lost 7 bases, with 20 bases between them. Germline V lookup: CDR1 SGHRS, CDR2 YFSETQ. The CDR3 loop is CASSSGPNYSAGYTF. CDR3 bases: TGCGCCAGCAGCAGTGGCCCGAATTACTCCGCTGGCTACACCTTC.

By share, this clone ranks as medium-sized. The rearrangement links TRBV4-1 to TRBJ1-1; D is ambiguous. CDR3 length equals 14 residues. Germline loops: CDR1 MGHRA, CDR2 YSYEKL. V was trimmed by 4 bases and J by 3 bases, leaving 12 bases between them. Here the CDR3 reads CASSPPFGDTEAFF. Written as DNA, the CDR3 is TGCGCCAGCAGCCCCCCCTTTGGGGACACTGAAGCTTTCTTT.

This clone was seen only a few times. The V gene is TRBV9, the J gene TRBJ1-3; 7 bases agree with TRBD1. CDR3 length: 15 amino acids. J lost 0 bases, V lost 2 bases, and 2 bases had no gene match. CDR1 and CDR2 from the germline V gene are SGDLS and YYNGEE. The CDR3 nucleotides read TGTGCCAGCAGCGTGACAGGGCACTCTGGAAACACCATATATTTT. It translates to CASSVTGHSGNTIYF.

The rearrangement links TRBV5-6 to TRBJ1-3; tentative D call: TRBD1 (5 bases). Germline CDR1 SGHDT, CDR2 YYEEEE. Trimming removed 3 bases from V and 4 bases from J, with 20 bases in between. This CDR3 has 17 residues. The CDR3 region is CASSSVLDTSEGNTIYF. As DNA, the CDR3 is TGTGCCAGCAGCTCCGTACTGGACACTAGCGAAGGAAACACCATATATTTT.

The chain links TRBV9 to TRBJ2-1; no firm D call. Germline loops: CDR1 SGDLS, CDR2 YYNGEE. The V and J ends lost 0 bases and 6 bases respectively, with 7 bases between them. This CDR3 region has 13 residues. CDR3 sequence (DNA): TGTGCCAGCAGCGTAGGTTTCACCAATGAGCAGTTCTTC. This sequence encodes CASSVGFTNEQFF.

This chain joins TRBV5-8 and TRBJ2-6; D possibly corresponds to TRBD1 (6 bases). Germline V lookup: CDR1 SGHTS, CDR2 YDEGEE. Trimming left V 6 bases short and J 0 bases short, with 13 bases between. This CDR3 contains 16 residues. The CDR3 sequence is CASTGRGYSGANVLTF. Written as DNA, the CDR3 is TGTGCCAGCACCGGCAGGGGCTACTCTGGGGCCAACGTCCTGACTTTC.

The rearrangement uses TRBV28 and TRBJ1-1; D is ambiguous. Trimming stripped 5 bases from V and 0 bases from J, with 16 bases between. CDR1 is MDHEN and CDR2 is SYDVKM in the germline V gene. The CDR3 spans 16 residues. The CDR3 DNA follows: TGTGCCAGCAGTACTCCCGACGGACGGATGAACACTGAAGCTTTCTTT. Protein: CASSTPDGRMNTEAFF.

The V call is TRBV7-2, the J call TRBJ2-1; D unclear. Trimming stripped 3 bases from V and 9 bases from J, with 9 bases between. This CDR3 is 12 amino acids long. Germline assignment: CDR1 SGHTA and CDR2 FQGNSA. The CDR3 protein is CASSFVLIEQFF. The DNA of the CDR3 is TGTGCCAGCAGCTTCGTCCTTATTGAGCAGTTCTTC.

The chain combines TRBV5-3 with TRBJ2-1; D is unclear. TRBV5-3 is identified as an open reading frame with a role that is uncertain. The CDR3 sequence is 13 residues long. V lost 6 bases to trimming and J lost 8 bases, with 15 bases between them. The CDR3 DNA reads as TGTGCCAGAATCCTCCGAAGAAACCATGAGCAGTTCTTC. It specifies CARILRRNHEQFF.

The genes are TRBV7-8 and TRBJ1-1; D remains ambiguous. The V gene lost 1 base and the J gene lost 1 base, with 22 bases spanning the gap. The germline V gene encodes CDR1 SGHVS and CDR2 FQNEAQ. This CDR3 comprises 19 residues. The CDR3 here is CASSLVMGPIFRTNTEAFF. The CDR3 nucleotides are TGTGCCAGCAGCTTAGTTATGGGCCCCATCTTTCGGACGAACACTGAAGCTTTCTTT.

The chain couples TRBV6-5 to TRBJ1-3; D not resolved. Germline V CDR1 and CDR2: MNHEY, SVGAGI. Trimming stripped 2 bases from V and 0 bases from J, with 8 bases between. This CDR3 has 15 residues. DNA for the CDR3: TGTGCCAGCAGTTACCGGGGTGACTCTGGAAACACCATATATTTT. Translated: CASSYRGDSGNTIYF.

This clone has a single count. The chain carries TRBV5-6 and TRBJ2-3, with D perhaps TRBD1 (6 bases). Deletions cut 1 base from V and 5 bases from J, with 14 bases between. The germline V gene has CDR1 SGHDT and CDR2 YYEEEE. The CDR3 consists of 15 residues. The CDR3 DNA sequence: TGTGCCAGCAGCTTGCCCGGACAGCTAAGAGATACGCAGTATTTT. Translation: CASSLPGQLRDTQYF. Combining the CDR3 with reference TRBV5-6 and TRBJ2-3 gives the whole variable domain DAGVTQSPTHLIKTRGQQVTLRCSPKSGHDTVSWYQQALGQGPQFIFQYYEEEERQRGNFPDRFSGHQFPNYSSELNVNALLLGDSALYLCASSLPGQLRDTQYFGPGTRLTVL.

The chain employs TRBV7-9 and TRBJ2-7; D is unclear. The CDR3 contains 14 residues. Trimming left V 2 bases short and J 3 bases short, with 11 bases between. Germline CDR1 SEHNR, CDR2 FQNEAQ (reference sequence). CDR3 amino acids: CASSLNWDVYEQYF. The CDR3 DNA follows: TGTGCCAGCAGCTTAAATTGGGATGTCTACGAGCAGTACTTC.

This clone was observed a handful of times. The chain uses TRBV19 and TRBJ2-7, with D perhaps TRBD2 (6 bases). In germline, CDR1 is LNHDA, CDR2 SQIVND (reference sequence). CDR3 length equals 14 residues. Trimming took 6 bases from V and 0 from J, leaving 12 bases between them. The CDR3 coding sequence is TGTGCCAGTAGCTGGGACTCCTACTCCTACGAGCAGTACTTC. This codes for CASSWDSYSYEQYF.

J is TRBJ1-1 and V is TRBV28; possible D gene TRBD1, 6 bases. This CDR3 is 14 amino acids long. Germline lookup yields CDR1 MDHEN and CDR2 SYDVKM. Trimming stripped 6 bases from V and 5 bases from J, with 16 bases between. The CDR3: CASRRQALGTEAFF. CDR3 nucleotide sequence: TGTGCCAGCAGACGACAGGCTTTGGGGACTGAAGCTTTCTTT.

The chain is built from TRBV5-6 and TRBJ2-7; TRBD1 might be the D (6 bases). Germline V lookup: CDR1 SGHDT, CDR2 YYEEEE. Trimming took 2 bases from V and 2 from J, leaving 8 bases between them. The CDR3 has 13 residues. CDR3 sequence reads: CASSFNRAYEQYF. In DNA form, the CDR3 reads TGTGCCAGCAGCTTCAACAGGGCCTACGAGCAGTACTTC.

In its sample, this clone was seen a few times. The chain joins TRBV5-6 to TRBJ1-4; D unresolved. This CDR3 is 17 amino acids long. Germline V gene sequence: CDR1 SGHDT, CDR2 YYEEEE. Trimming removed 1 base at V and 5 bases at J, with 18 bases between. DNA of the CDR3: TGTGCCAGCAGCTTGCGCCCGTGGCTGTCGGGAAATGAAAAACTGTTTTTT. Protein: CASSLRPWLSGNEKLFF. Drawing the rest from reference TRBV5-6 and TRBJ1-4, the complete variable domain is DAGVTQSPTHLIKTRGQQVTLRCSPKSGHDTVSWYQQALGQGPQFIFQYYEEEERQRGNFPDRFSGHQFPNYSSELNVNALLLGDSALYLCASSLRPWLSGNEKLFFGSGTQLSVL.

This chain links TRBV5-1 with TRBJ1-1; a weak D match, TRBD1 (5 bases). V lost 1 base, J lost 5 bases, and 15 bases lay in between. The CDR3 is 15 residues long. Looked up from germline, CDR1 is SGHRS and CDR2 is YFSETQ. CDR3 bases: TGCGCCAGCAGCTTGTATGAGGGGTTAGGAACTGAAGCTTTCTTT. It is translated as CASSLYEGLGTEAFF.

V is TRBV25-1 and J is TRBJ2-4, with D perhaps matching TRBD2 (6 bases). The CDR3 is 15 residues long. V shed 3 bases and J shed 6 bases, with 15 bases lying between them. The V gene's germline CDR1 is MGHDK and CDR2 SYGVNS. Here the CDR3 reads CASSDEGGTGNIQYF. Here the CDR3 DNA reads TGTGCCAGCAGTGACGAGGGCGGGACGGGAAACATTCAGTACTTC.

V and J are TRBV4-2 and TRBJ2-2; 9 bases align to TRBD1. This CDR3 is 15 amino acids long. Trimming cost V 4 bases and J 0 bases; bases outside gene matches: 0. Germline lookup yields CDR1 LGHNA and CDR2 YNFKEQ. This chain's CDR3 is CASSRDRANTGELFF. The CDR3 nucleotides read TGTGCCAGCAGCCGGGACAGGGCGAACACCGGGGAGCTGTTTTTT.

This chain uses TRBV27 with TRBJ2-4; D unclear. CDR3 length equals 15 residues. Trimming pared 1 base from V and 1 base from J, leaving 8 bases between. Germline CDR1 MNHEY, CDR2 SMNVEV (reference sequence). The CDR3, as DNA: TGTGCCAGCAGTTTATTGGGTGGGGCCAAAAACATTCAGTACTTC. It codes for CASSLLGGAKNIQYF.

The V call is TRBV11-2, the J call TRBJ1-2, with D uncertain. V lost 3 bases to trimming and J lost 7 bases, with 6 bases between them. This CDR3 is built from 11 residues. CDR1 and CDR2 from the germline V gene are SGHAT and FQNNGV. This chain's CDR3 is CASSFGFGYTF. CDR3 bases: TGTGCCAGCAGCTTTGGGTTTGGCTACACCTTC.

J is TRBJ1-1 and V is TRBV29-1, with D uncertain. This CDR3 comprises 13 residues. Trimming removed 5 bases at V and 1 base at J, with 11 bases between. The germline V gene has CDR1 SQVTM and CDR2 ANQGSEA. The CDR3 is CSVLWTGNTEAFF. In DNA, the CDR3 is TGCAGCGTTCTCTGGACGGGGAACACTGAAGCTTTCTTT.

A few counts support this clone. This chain connects TRBV13 to TRBJ2-1; D possibly uses TRBD1 or TRBD2 (5 bases each). V gave up 6 bases and J gave up 7 bases, with 16 bases separating them. The CDR3 contains 14 residues. Germline lookup yields CDR1 PRHDT and CDR2 FYEKMQ (reference sequence). The CDR3 loop is CASSSGPGENEQFF. The CDR3 region has the DNA TGTGCCAGCAGTTCGGGGCCGGGTGAGAATGAGCAGTTCTTC.

The chain carries TRBV6-6 and TRBJ1-2; D might be TRBD1 (5 bases). V was pared by 6 bases and J by 0 bases, with 14 bases between. Germline V CDR1 and CDR2: MNHNY, SVGAGI (reference sequence). The CDR3 has 15 amino acids. The CDR3 region has the DNA TGTGCCAGCAGGGAACAAGGGGCCCCTAACTATGGCTACACCTTC. This sequence encodes CASREQGAPNYGYTF.

The V and J genes are TRBV29-1 and TRBJ1-1, with D possibly TRBD1 on 5 matching bases. From germline, CDR1 is SQVTM and CDR2 ANQGSEA. V gave up 6 bases and J gave up 0 bases, with 17 bases separating them. This CDR3 has 15 amino acids. CDR3: CSVTSKGRLNTEAFF. The CDR3 DNA sequence: TGCAGCGTGACAAGTAAGGGGCGACTGAACACTGAAGCTTTCTTT.

The chain combines TRBV28 with TRBJ1-5; D is uncertain. The CDR3 consists of 14 residues. Deletions cut 7 bases from V and 5 bases from J, with 15 bases between. Per the germline V gene, CDR1 is MDHEN and CDR2 is SYDVKM. The CDR3 DNA sequence: TGTGCCAGCAAACACGGATGGATAGATCAGCCCCAGCATTTT. Amino acids: CASKHGWIDQPQHF.

V and J are TRBV5-4 and TRBJ2-5; D remains ambiguous. Per germline, CDR1 SGHNT and CDR2 YYREEE (reference sequence). The CDR3 totals 13 residues. Trimming removed 4 bases at V and 2 bases at J, with 9 bases between. CDR3: CASSRTTQETQYF. CDR3 sequence (DNA): TGTGCCAGCAGCCGGACGACACAAGAGACCCAGTACTTC.

The chain links TRBV27 to TRBJ2-1; the match to TRBD2 covers 14 bases. CDR3 length: 17 amino acids. Germline CDR1 is MNHEY and CDR2 is SMNVEV (reference sequence). V was clipped by 6 bases and J by 8 bases; unmatched bases: 12. In nucleotides, the CDR3 is TGTGCCAGCAGCCGTTTCGGGACTAGCGGGAGTAGCGATGAGCAGTTCTTC. Protein sequence: CASSRFGTSGSSDEQFF.